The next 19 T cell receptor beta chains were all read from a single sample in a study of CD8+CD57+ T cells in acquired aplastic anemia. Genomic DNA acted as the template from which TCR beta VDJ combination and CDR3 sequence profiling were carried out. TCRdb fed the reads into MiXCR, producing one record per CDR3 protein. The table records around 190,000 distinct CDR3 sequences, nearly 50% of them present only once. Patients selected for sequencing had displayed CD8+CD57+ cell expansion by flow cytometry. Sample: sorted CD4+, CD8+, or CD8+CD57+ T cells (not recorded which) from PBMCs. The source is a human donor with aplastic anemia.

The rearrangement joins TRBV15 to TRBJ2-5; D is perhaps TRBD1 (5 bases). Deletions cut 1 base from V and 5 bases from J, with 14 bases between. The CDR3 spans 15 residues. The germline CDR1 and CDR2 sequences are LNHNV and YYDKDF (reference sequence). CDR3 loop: CATSRGRQGLETQYF. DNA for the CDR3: TGTGCCACCAGCAGAGGGCGGCAGGGCTTGGAGACCCAGTACTTC.

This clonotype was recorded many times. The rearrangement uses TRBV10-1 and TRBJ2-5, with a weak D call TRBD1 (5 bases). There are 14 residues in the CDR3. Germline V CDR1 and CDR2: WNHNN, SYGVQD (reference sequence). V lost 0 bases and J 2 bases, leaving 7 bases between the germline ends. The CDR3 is CASSESAGQETQYF. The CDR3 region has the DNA TGCGCCAGCAGTGAGTCGGCAGGGCAAGAGACCCAGTACTTC.

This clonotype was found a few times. The CDR3 nucleotides read TGTGCCAGCAGCTACAGGGGGAAGGTTCGGGGGAACATTCAGTACTTC. Translation gives CASSYRGKVRGNIQYF. The chain couples TRBV11-2 to TRBJ2-4, with TRBD1 identical over 8 bases. CDR3 length: 16 residues. Germline assignment: CDR1 SGHAT and CDR2 FQNNGV. With 4 bases clipped from V and 7 bases from J, the junction kept 12 bases outside the gene matches. The entire variable domain, with the rest obtained from reference TRBV11-2 and TRBJ2-4, is as follows: EAGVAQSPRYKIIEKRQSVAFWCNPISGHATLYWYQQILGQGPKLLIQFQNNGVVDDSQLPKDRFSAERLKGVDSTLKIQPAKLEDSAVYLCASSYRGKVRGNIQYFGAGTRLSVL.

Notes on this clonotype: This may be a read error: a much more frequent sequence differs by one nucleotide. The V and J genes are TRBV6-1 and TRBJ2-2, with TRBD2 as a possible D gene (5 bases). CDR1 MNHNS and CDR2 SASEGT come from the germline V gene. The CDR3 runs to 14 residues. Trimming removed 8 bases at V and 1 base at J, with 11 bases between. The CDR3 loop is CASAWRQNTGELFF. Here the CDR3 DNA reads TGTGCCAGCGCGTGGAGGCAGAACACCGGGGAGCTGTTTTTT.

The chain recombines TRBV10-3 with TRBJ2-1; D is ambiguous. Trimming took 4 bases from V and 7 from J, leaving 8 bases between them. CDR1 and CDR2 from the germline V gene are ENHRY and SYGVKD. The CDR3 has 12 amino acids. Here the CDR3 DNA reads TGTGCCATCAGTGGAACAAGGAATGAGCAGTTCTTC. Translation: CAISGTRNEQFF.

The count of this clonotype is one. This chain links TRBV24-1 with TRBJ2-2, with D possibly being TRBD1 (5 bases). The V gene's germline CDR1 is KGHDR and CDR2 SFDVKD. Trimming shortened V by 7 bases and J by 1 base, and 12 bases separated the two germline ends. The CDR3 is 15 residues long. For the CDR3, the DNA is TGTGCCACCAGCCCCCAGGGAAGGAACACCGGGGAGCTGTTTTTT. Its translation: CATSPQGRNTGELFF.

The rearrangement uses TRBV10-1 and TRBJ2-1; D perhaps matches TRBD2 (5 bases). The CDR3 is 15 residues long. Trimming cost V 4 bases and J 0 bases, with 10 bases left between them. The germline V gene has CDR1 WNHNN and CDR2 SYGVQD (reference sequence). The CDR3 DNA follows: TGCGCCAGCAGTGTCGGCGGAGGCTCCTACAATGAGCAGTTCTTC. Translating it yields CASSVGGGSYNEQFF.

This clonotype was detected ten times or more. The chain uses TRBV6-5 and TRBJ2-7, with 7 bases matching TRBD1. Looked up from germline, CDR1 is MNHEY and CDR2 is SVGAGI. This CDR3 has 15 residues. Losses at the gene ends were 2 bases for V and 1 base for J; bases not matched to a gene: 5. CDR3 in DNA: TGTGCCAGCAGTTACCTCGACAGGGTATCCTACGAGCAGTACTTC. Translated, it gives CASSYLDRVSYEQYF.

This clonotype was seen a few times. Here the CDR3 DNA reads TGTGCCAGCAGCTTCGGGGACAATCAGCCCCAGCATTTT. This encodes CASSFGDNQPQHF. The V call is TRBV7-2, the J call TRBJ1-5; D gene unclear. V lost 3 bases and J lost 3, with 6 bases in between. CDR1 and CDR2 from the germline V gene are SGHTA and FQGNSA. This CDR3 contains 13 residues.

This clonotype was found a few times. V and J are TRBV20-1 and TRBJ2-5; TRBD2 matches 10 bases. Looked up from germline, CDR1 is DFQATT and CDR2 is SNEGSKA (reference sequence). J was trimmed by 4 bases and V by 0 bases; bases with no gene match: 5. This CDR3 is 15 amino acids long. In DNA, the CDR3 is TGCAGTGCTAGAGAGTCTAGCGGGAGAGGAGAGACCCAGTACTTC. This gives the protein CSARESSGRGETQYF.

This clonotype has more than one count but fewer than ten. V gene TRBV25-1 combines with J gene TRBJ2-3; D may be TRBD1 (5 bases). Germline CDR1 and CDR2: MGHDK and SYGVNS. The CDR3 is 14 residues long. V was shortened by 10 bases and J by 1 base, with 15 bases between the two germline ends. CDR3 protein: CATALDIGTDTQYF. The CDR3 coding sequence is TGTGCCACCGCTCTGGACATAGGCACAGATACGCAGTATTTT.

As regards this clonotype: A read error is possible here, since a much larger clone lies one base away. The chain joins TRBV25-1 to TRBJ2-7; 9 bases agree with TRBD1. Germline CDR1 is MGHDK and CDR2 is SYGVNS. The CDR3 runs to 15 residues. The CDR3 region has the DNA TGTGCCAGCAGCTGGGGACAGGGACCTTCCTACGAGCAGTGCTTC. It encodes CASSWGQGPSYEQCF.

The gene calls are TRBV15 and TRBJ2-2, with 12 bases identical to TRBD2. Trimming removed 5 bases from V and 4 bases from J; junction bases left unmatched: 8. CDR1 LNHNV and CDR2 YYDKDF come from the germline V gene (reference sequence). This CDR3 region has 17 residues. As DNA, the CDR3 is TGTGCCACCAGCGGCCGTCTAGCGGGGGGGACCACCGGGGAGCTGTTTTTT. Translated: CATSGRLAGGTTGELFF. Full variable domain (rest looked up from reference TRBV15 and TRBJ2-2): DAMVIQNPRYQVTQFGKPVTLSCSQTLNHNVMYWYQQKSSQAPKLLFHYYDKDFNNEADTPDNFQSRRPNTSFCFLDIRSPGLGDTAMYLCATSGRLAGGTTGELFFGEGSRLTVL.

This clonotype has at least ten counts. CDR3 loop: CASSVYRQFWDQPQHF. In DNA, the CDR3 is TGTGCCAGTAGTGTATACCGACAGTTTTGGGATCAGCCCCAGCATTTT. The chain links TRBV19 to TRBJ1-5; possible D gene TRBD1, 5 bases. Germline-derived CDR1 and CDR2 are LNHDA and SQIVND (reference sequence). The CDR3 extends over 16 amino acids. The ends were cut back, 5 bases at V and 5 bases at J, with 19 bases in the middle. The full variable domain, rest sourced from reference TRBV19 and TRBJ1-5, is DGGITQSPKYLFRKEGQNVTLSCEQNLNHDAMYWYRQDPGQGLRLIYYSQIVNDFQKGDIAEGYSVSREKKESFPLTVTSAQKNPTAFYLCASSVYRQFWDQPQHFGDGTRLSIL.

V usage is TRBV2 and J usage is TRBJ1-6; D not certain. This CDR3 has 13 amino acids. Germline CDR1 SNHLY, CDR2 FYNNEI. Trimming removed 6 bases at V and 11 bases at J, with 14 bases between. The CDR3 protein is CASSDEPGTPLHF. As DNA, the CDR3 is TGTGCCAGCAGCGACGAACCCGGGACACCCCTCCACTTT.

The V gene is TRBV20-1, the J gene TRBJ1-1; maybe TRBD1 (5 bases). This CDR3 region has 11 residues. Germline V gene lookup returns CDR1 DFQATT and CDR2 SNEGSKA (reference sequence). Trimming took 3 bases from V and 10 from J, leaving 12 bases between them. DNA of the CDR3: TGCAGTGCTAGGTTCAGGGAGGGAGCTTTCTTT. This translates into CSARFREGAFF.

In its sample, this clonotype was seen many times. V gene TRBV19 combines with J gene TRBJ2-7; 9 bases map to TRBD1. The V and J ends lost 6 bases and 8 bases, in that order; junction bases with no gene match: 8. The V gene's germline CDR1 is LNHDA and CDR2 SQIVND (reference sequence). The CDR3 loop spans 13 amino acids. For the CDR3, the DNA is TGTGCCAGTAGGCTAACAGGGGGCTCTCAGCAGTACTTC. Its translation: CASRLTGGSQQYF.

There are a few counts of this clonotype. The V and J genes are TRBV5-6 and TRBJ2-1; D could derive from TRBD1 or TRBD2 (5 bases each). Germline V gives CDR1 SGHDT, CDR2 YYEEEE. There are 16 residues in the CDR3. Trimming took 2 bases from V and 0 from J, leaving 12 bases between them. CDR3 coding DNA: TGTGCCAGCAGCTTTTTCGAGGGGAGCTCCTACAATGAGCAGTTCTTC. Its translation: CASSFFEGSSYNEQFF. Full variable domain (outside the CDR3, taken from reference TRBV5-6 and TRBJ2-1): DAGVTQSPTHLIKTRGQQVTLRCSPKSGHDTVSWYQQALGQGPQFIFQYYEEEERQRGNFPDRFSGHQFPNYSSELNVNALLLGDSALYLCASSFFEGSSYNEQFFGPGTRLTVL.

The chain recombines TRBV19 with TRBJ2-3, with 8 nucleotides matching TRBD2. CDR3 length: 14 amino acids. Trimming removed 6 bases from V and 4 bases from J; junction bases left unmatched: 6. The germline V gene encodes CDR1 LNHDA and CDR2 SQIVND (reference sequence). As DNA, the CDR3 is TGTGCCAGTAGACAGACGGGGGGGCCAGATACGCAGTATTTT. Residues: CASRQTGGPDTQYF. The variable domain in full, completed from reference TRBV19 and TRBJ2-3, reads DGGITQSPKYLFRKEGQNVTLSCEQNLNHDAMYWYRQDPGQGLRLIYYSQIVNDFQKGDIAEGYSVSREKKESFPLTVTSAQKNPTAFYLCASRQTGGPDTQYFGPGTRLTVL.